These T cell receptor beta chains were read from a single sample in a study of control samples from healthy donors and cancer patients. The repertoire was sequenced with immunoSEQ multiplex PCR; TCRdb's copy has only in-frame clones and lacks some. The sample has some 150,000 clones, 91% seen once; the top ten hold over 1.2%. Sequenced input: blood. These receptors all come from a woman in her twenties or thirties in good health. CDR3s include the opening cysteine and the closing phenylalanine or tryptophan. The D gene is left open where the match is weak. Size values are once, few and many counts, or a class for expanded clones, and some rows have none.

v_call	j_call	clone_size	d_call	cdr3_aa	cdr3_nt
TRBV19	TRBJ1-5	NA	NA	CASSIRGRFNQPQHF	TGTGCCAGTAGTATAAGGGGCAGGTTCAATCAGCCCCAGCATTTT
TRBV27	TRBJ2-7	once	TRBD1	CASSLGTGNYEQYF	TGTGCCAGCAGTTTGGGGACAGGGAACTACGAGCAGTACTTC
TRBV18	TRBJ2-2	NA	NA	CASSPRGRDNTGELFF	TGTGCCAGCTCACCACGGGGACGGGATAACACCGGGGAGCTGTTTTTT
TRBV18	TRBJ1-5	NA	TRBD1	CASSPGTGGGQPQHF	TGTGCCAGCTCACCAGGGACAGGGGGCGGACAGCCCCAGCATTTT
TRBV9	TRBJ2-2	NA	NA	CASSVEGRRAGELFF	TGTGCCAGCAGCGTAGAGGGCAGGCGGGCCGGGGAGCTGTTTTTT
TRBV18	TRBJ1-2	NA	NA	CASSPLEDVYYGYTF	TGTGCCAGCTCACCATTGGAGGATGTTTACTATGGCTACACCTTC
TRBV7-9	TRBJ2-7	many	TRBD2	CASRGGLEQYF	TGTGCCAGCAGGGGAGGGCTCGAGCAGTACTTC
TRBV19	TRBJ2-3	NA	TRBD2	CASSNGLAGGLTDTQYF	TGTGCCAGTAGTAACGGACTAGCGGGGGGCCTCACAGATACGCAGTATTTT
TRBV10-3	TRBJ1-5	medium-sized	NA	CAISEWGNQPQHF	TGTGCCATCAGTGAGTGGGGCAATCAGCCCCAGCATTTT
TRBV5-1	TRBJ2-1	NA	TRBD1	CASSEDRGEQFF	TGCGCCAGCAGCGAGGACAGGGGTGAGCAGTTCTTC
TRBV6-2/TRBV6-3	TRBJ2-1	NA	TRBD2	CASSSAGGGYNEQFF	TGTGCCAGCAGCTCAGCGGGAGGAGGATACAATGAGCAGTTCTTC
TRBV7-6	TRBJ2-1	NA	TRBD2	CASSGLAGRRHNEQFF	TGTGCCAGCAGCGGACTAGCGGGGAGGAGACACAATGAGCAGTTCTTC
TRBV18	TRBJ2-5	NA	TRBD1	CASSRIGTGKETQYF	TGTGCCAGCTCACGAATCGGGACAGGGAAAGAGACCCAGTACTTC
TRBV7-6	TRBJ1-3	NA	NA	CASSLGRGIGNTIYF	TGTGCCAGCAGCTTAGGCAGGGGAATTGGAAACACCATATATTTT
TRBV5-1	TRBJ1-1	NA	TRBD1	CASSLSGTVDTEAFF	TGCGCCAGCAGCTTGAGTGGGACAGTAGACACTGAAGCTTTCTTT